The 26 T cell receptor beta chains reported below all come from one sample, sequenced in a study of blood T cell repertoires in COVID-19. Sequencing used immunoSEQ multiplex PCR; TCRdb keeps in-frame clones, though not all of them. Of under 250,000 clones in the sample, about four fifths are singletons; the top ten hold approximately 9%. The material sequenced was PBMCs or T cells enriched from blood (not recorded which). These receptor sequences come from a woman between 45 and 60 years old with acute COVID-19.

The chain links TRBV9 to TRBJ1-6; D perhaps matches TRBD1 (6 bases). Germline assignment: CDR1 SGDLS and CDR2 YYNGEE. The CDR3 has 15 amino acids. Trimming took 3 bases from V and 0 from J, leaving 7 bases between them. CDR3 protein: CASSEGGSYNSPLHF. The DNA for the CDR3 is TGTGCCAGCAGCGAAGGGGGCTCCTATAATTCACCCCTCCACTTT.

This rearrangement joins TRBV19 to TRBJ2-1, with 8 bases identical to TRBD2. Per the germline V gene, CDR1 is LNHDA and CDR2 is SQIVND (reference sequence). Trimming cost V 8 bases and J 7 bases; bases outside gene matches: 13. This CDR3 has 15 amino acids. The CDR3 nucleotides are TGTGCCAGTGCACCGAGCGGGAGTTTAGGAAATGAGCAGTTCTTC. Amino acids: CASAPSGSLGNEQFF.

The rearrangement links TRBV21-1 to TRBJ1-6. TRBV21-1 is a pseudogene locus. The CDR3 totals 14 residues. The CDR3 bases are TGTGCCAGCAGCAAATATCATCTGAGTTCACCCCTCCACTTT. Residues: CASSKYHLSSPLHF.

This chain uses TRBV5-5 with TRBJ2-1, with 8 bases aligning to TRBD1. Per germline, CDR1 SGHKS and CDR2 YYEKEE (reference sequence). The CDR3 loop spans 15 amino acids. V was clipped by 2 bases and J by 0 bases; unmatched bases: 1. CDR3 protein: CASSFGQGSYNEQFF. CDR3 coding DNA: TGTGCCAGCAGCTTCGGACAGGGCTCCTACAATGAGCAGTTCTTC.

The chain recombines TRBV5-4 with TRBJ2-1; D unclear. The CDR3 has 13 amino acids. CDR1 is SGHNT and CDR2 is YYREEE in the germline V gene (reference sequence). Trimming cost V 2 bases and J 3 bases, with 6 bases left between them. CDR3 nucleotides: TGTGCCAGCAGCTTCCGTAGCTACAATGAGCAGTTCTTC. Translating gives CASSFRSYNEQFF.

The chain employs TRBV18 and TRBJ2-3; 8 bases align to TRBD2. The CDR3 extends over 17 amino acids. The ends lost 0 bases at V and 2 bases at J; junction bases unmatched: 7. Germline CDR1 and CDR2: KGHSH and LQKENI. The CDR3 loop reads CASSPPRTGGPTDTQYF. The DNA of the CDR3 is TGTGCCAGCTCACCACCGCGAACGGGAGGGCCCACAGATACGCAGTATTTT.

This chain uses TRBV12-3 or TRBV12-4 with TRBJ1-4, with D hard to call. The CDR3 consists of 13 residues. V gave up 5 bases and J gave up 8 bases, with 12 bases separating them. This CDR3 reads CASSPRHWEKLFF. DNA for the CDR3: TGTGCCAGCAGTCCCAGACACTGGGAAAAACTGTTTTTT.

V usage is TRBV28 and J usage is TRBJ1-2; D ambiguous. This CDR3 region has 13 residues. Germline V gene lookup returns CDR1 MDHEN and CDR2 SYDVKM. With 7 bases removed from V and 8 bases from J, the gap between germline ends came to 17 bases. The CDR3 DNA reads TGTGCCAGCATCTCTCCCCCGTTGGAGGGCTACACCTTC. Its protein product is CASISPPLEGYTF.

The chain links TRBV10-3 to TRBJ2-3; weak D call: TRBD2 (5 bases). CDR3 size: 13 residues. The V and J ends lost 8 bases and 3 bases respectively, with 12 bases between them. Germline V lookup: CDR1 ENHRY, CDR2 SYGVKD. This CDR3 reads CAISSGYTDTQYF. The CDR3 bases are TGTGCCATCTCCTCGGGGTATACAGATACGCAGTATTTT.

The CDR3 region is CASTLSGAETYGYTF. DNA for the CDR3: TGTGCCAGCACTCTATCCGGAGCGGAAACCTATGGCTACACCTTC. The chain has TRBV7-9 and TRBJ1-2; D not resolved. V was cut by 7 bases and J by 4 bases, with 19 bases left in between. This CDR3 region has 15 residues. Germline CDR1 reads SEHNR; CDR2 reads FQNEAQ (reference sequence).

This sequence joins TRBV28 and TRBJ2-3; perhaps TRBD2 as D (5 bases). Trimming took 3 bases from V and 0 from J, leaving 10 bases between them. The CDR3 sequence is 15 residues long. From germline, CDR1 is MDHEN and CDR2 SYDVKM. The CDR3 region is CASSFGGLSTDTQYF. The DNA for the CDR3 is TGTGCCAGCAGTTTCGGCGGGTTGAGCACAGATACGCAGTATTTT. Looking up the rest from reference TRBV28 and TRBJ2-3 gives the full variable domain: DVKVTQSSRYLVKRTGEKVFLECVQDMDHENMFWYRQDPGLGLRLIYFSYDVKMKEKGDIPEGYSVSREKKERFSLILESASTNQTSMYLCASSFGGLSTDTQYFGPGTRLTVL.

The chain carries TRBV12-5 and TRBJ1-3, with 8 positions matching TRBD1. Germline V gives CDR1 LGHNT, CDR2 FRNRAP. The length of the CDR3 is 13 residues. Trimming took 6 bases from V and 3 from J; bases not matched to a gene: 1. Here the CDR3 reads CASGDRDGNTIYF. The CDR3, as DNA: TGTGCTAGTGGGGACAGGGATGGAAACACCATATATTTT.

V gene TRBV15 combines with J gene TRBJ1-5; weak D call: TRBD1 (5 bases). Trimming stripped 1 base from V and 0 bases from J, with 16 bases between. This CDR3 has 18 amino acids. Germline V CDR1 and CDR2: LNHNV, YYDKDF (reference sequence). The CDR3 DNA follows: TGTGCCACCAGCAGAGGCGACCAGGGATTTTATAGCAATCAGCCCCAGCATTTT. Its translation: CATSRGDQGFYSNQPQHF. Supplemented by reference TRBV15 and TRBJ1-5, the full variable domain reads DAMVIQNPRYQVTQFGKPVTLSCSQTLNHNVMYWYQQKSSQAPKLLFHYYDKDFNNEADTPDNFQSRRPNTSFCFLDIRSPGLGDTAMYLCATSRGDQGFYSNQPQHFGDGTRLSIL.

Here the CDR3 reads CASSVGGGQPQHF. As DNA, the CDR3 is TGTGCCAGCAGTGTGGGGGGAGGTCAGCCCCAGCATTTT. J is TRBJ1-5 and V is TRBV2; the D gene is possibly TRBD1 (5 bases). V was clipped by 4 bases and J by 6 bases, with 10 bases between them. CDR3 length: 13 residues. Germline V gene sequence: CDR1 SNHLY, CDR2 FYNNEI. Combining the CDR3 with reference TRBV2 and TRBJ1-5 gives the whole variable domain EPEVTQTPSHQVTQMGQEVILRCVPISNHLYFYWYRQILGQKVEFLVSFYNNEISEKSEIFDDQFSVERPDGSNFTLKIRSTKLEDSAMYFCASSVGGGQPQHFGDGTRLSIL.

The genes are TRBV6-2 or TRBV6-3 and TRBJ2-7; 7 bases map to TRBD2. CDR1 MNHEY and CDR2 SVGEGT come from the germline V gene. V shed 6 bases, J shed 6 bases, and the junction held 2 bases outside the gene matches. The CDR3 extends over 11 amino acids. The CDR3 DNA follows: TGTGCCAGCAGCCGGGGGGTCGAGCAGTACTTC. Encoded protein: CASSRGVEQYF.

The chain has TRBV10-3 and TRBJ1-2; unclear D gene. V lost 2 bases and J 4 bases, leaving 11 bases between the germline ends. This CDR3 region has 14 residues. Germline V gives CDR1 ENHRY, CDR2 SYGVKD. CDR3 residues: CAISESGGPYGYTF. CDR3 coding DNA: TGTGCCATCAGTGAGAGTGGCGGCCCCTATGGCTACACCTTC.

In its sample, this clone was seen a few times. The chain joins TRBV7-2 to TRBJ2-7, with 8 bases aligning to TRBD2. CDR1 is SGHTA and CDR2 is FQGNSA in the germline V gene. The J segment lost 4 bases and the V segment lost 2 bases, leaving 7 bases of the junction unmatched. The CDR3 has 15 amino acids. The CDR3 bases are TGTGCCAGCAGCTTATCAAGCGGGAGTATTTACGAGCAGTACTTC. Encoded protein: CASSLSSGSIYEQYF.

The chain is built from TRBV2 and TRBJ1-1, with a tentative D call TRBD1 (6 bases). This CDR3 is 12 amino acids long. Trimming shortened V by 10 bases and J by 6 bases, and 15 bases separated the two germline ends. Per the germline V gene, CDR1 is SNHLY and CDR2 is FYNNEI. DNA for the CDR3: TGTGCCACTGAGGGGGAACATCCTGAAGCTTTCTTT. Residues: CATEGEHPEAFF.

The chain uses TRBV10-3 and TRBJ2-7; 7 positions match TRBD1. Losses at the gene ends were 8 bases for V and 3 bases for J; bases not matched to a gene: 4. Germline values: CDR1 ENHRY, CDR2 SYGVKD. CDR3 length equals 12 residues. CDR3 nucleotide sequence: TGTGCCATCGGGACAGACCACTACGAGCAGTACTTC. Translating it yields CAIGTDHYEQYF.

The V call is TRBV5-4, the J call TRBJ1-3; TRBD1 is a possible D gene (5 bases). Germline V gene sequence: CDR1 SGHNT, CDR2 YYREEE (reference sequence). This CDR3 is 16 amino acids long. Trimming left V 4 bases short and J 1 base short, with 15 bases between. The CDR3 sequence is CASSHGQGLSGNTIYF. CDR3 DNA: TGTGCCAGCAGCCACGGTCAGGGTTTATCTGGAAACACCATATATTTT.

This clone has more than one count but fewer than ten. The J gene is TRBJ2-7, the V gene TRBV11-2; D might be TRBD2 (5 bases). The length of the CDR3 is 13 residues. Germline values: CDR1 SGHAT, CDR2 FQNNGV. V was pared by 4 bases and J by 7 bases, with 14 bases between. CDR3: CASSSALEGEQYF. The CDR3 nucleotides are TGTGCCAGCAGCTCCGCACTAGAAGGAGAGCAGTACTTC.

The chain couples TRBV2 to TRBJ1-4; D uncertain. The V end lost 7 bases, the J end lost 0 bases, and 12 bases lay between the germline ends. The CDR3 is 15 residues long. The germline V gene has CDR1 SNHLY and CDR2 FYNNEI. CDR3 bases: TGTGCCAGCACCAAGGAGATAGCAACTAATGAAAAACTGTTTTTT. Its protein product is CASTKEIATNEKLFF.

The CDR3 DNA sequence: TGCGCCAGCAGCTTAGGAGGGGGCAGTGAAAAACTGTTTTTT. Translating gives CASSLGGGSEKLFF. This sequence joins TRBV5-1 and TRBJ1-4; the match to TRBD1 covers 7 bases. CDR1 and CDR2 from the germline V gene are SGHRS and YFSETQ. V lost 2 bases, J lost 7 bases, and 5 bases stayed unmatched. The CDR3 length is 14 residues.

The CDR3 is CASSYSRTSGLDEQYF. The CDR3 bases are TGTGCCAGCAGTTACTCGAGGACTAGCGGTCTCGACGAGCAGTACTTC. The chain joins TRBV6-5 to TRBJ2-7; 10 bases map to TRBD2. Trimming removed 0 bases from V and 5 bases from J; junction bases left unmatched: 7. Germline V CDR1 and CDR2: MNHEY, SVGAGI. This CDR3 comprises 16 residues.

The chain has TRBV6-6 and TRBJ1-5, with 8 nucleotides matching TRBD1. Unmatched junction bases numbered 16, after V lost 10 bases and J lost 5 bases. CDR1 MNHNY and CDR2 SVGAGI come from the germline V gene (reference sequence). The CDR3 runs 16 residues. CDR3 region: CATNDRARDRYQPQHF. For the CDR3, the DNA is TGTGCCACAAACGACCGGGCCCGGGACAGGTATCAGCCCCAGCATTTT.

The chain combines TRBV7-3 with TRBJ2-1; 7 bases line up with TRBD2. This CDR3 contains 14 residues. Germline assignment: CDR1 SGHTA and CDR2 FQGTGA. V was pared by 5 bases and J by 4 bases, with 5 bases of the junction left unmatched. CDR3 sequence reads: CASSRSGSYNEQFF. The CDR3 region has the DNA TGTGCCAGCAGCCGTAGCGGGTCTTACAATGAGCAGTTCTTC.